This record concerns one TCR beta chain sequence. Its matching antigen is unknown. The table came from immunoSEQ multiplex PCR; TCRdb's copy has only in-frame clones and leaves some out. The table lists hundreds of thousands of clones, 74% of them singletons. The CDR3 runs to 13 residues. V dropped 3 bases and J dropped 5 bases, with 8 bases sitting between them. Germline assignment: CDR1 LNHDA and CDR2 SQIVND (reference sequence). Naive CD45RA+ and memory CD45RA-negative subsets were split from CD4+ cells. This specimen belongs to a study of shared clonotypes between healthy human individuals. Study summary: The plates for each donor numbered three CD4 naive, three CD4 memory, two CD8 naive and one CD8 memory. Study-wide results and caveats: The authors expected sequencing depth to affect clonotype sharing among donors. With a handful of donors compared, approximately 5% of naive CD4 clonotypes were shared.

The chain recombines TRBV19 with TRBJ1-5, with unresolved D. The sequenced material came from memory CD4+ T cells sorted from blood. Indicated subset: CD45RA-negative fraction. This TCR came from a woman aged 30 to 39 in good health. CDR3 loop: CASSMSGDQPQHF. CDR3 coding DNA: TGTGCCAGTAGTATGAGTGGAGATCAGCCCCAGCATTTT.